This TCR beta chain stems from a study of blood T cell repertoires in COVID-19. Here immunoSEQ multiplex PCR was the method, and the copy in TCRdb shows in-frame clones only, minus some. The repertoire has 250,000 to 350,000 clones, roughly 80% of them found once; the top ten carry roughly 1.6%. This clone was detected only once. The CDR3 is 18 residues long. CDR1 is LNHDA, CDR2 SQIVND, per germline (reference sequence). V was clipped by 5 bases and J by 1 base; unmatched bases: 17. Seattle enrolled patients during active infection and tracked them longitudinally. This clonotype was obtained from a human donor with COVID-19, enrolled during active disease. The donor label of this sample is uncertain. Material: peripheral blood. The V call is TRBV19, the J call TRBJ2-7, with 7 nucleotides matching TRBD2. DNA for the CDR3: TGTGCCAGTAGTCCCCTCCCCCTAGCGGAGGGTCCGTCCTACGAGCAGTACTTC. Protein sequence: CASSPLPLAEGPSYEQYF.